A selection of T cell receptor beta chains follows, all from one sample in a study of regulatory T cells in long-lasting Graves disease. TCRdb re-derived calls from the multiplex PCR reads in MiXCR, one entry per CDR3 protein. Counted here are roughly 350,000 distinct CDR3 sequences, over 15% occurring once; the ten biggest clones make up 30%. This sample also belongs to another study, concerning T cells in Graves' hyperthyroidism and ophthalmopathy.

The sequences come from peripheral blood mononuclear cells (PBMCs), collected at new diagnosis, from a patient treated with antithyroid drugs. These receptor sequences come from a man in his forties with Graves disease. CDR3s include the opening cysteine and the closing phenylalanine or tryptophan. The D gene is left open where the match is weak. Clone size is not always given. Where it is, it says once, few, many or a class for expanded clones.

J gene: TRBJ2-1
clone size: -
V gene: TRBV5-4
D gene: TRBD1
CDR3 DNA: TGTGCCAGCAGCTCGAAGGCCCCCGGGACAGGGGACAATGAGCAGTTCTTC
CDR3 protein: CASSSKAPGTGDNEQFF

J gene: TRBJ2-5
clone size: few
V gene: TRBV24-1
D gene: TRBD2
CDR3 DNA: TGTGCCACCAGTGATCCAACTAGCGGGGGGAGGGAGACCCAGTACTTC
CDR3 protein: CATSDPTSGGRETQYF

J gene: TRBJ2-5
clone size: -
V gene: TRBV19
D gene: TRBD2
CDR3 DNA: TGTGCCAGTAGTATAACTAGCGGGAGAGCTGAGACCCAGTACTTC
CDR3 protein: CASSITSGRAETQYF

J gene: TRBJ2-5
clone size: many
V gene: TRBV6-1
D gene: -
CDR3 DNA: TGTGCCAGCAGGCGTCGGGGACACCAAGAGACCCAGTACTTC
CDR3 protein: CASRRRGHQETQYF

J gene: TRBJ2-2
clone size: many
V gene: TRBV11-2
D gene: -
CDR3 DNA: TGTGCCAGCAGCTTAGGGGACGGGAACACCGGGGAGCTGTTTTTT
CDR3 protein: CASSLGDGNTGELFF

J gene: TRBJ2-1
clone size: few
V gene: TRBV4-2
D gene: TRBD2
CDR3 DNA: TGTGCCAGCAGGATTAGCGGGGGGGCCTACAATGAGCAGTTCTTC
CDR3 protein: CASRISGGAYNEQFF

J gene: TRBJ2-3
clone size: few
V gene: TRBV29-1
D gene: -
CDR3 DNA: TGCAGCGCCCCTGGGGGGATGGGGACAGATACGCAGTATTTT
CDR3 protein: CSAPGGMGTDTQYF

J gene: TRBJ2-7
clone size: many
V gene: TRBV12-3/TRBV12-4
D gene: -
CDR3 DNA: TGTGCCAGCAGAGAAGGGACACTTTACGAGCAGTACTTC
CDR3 protein: CASREGTLYEQYF

J gene: TRBJ1-2
clone size: many
V gene: TRBV2
D gene: TRBD1
CDR3 DNA: TGTGCCAGCGGTCGAGGGTGGACAGGAGGCGGCTACACCTTC
CDR3 protein: CASGRGWTGGGYTF

J gene: TRBJ1-5
clone size: -
V gene: TRBV6-2/TRBV6-3
D gene: TRBD1
CDR3 DNA: TGTGCCAGCAGTAGAGTACAGGGGGGTAACAATCAGCCCCAGCATTTT
CDR3 protein: CASSRVQGGNNQPQHF

J gene: TRBJ2-5
clone size: many
V gene: TRBV30
D gene: -
CDR3 DNA: TGTGCCTGGGACAGCGGGACACAAGAGACCCAGTACTTC
CDR3 protein: CAWDSGTQETQYF

J gene: TRBJ2-5
clone size: many
V gene: TRBV28
D gene: TRBD1
CDR3 DNA: TGTGCCAGCAGTCCGACAGGGTTTGGACACCCAGCCCAAGAGACCCAGTACTTC
CDR3 protein: CASSPTGFGHPAQETQYF

J gene: TRBJ2-1
clone size: many
V gene: TRBV6-1
D gene: -
CDR3 DNA: TGTGCCAGCAGTGCGAAAGCCCCTCGGAGGGTGGGGGATGAGCAGTTCTTC
CDR3 protein: CASSAKAPRRVGDEQFF

J gene: TRBJ1-6
clone size: many
V gene: TRBV28
D gene: -
CDR3 DNA: TGTGCCTCCAGGGGCGAAAATAATTCACCCCTCCACTTT
CDR3 protein: CASRGENNSPLHF

J gene: TRBJ2-5
clone size: many
V gene: TRBV7-9
D gene: TRBD1
CDR3 DNA: TGTGCCAGCAGCTCGACAGGGTACCAAGAGACCCAGTACTTC
CDR3 protein: CASSSTGYQETQYF

J gene: TRBJ1-1
clone size: many
V gene: TRBV30
D gene: -
CDR3 DNA: TGTGCCTGGATAGAGGGGCACACTGAAGCTTTCTTT
CDR3 protein: CAWIEGHTEAFF

J gene: TRBJ1-5
clone size: few
V gene: TRBV28
D gene: -
CDR3 DNA: TGTGCCAGCAGAGAGGCCAGCCCTCGAGGTCAGCCCCAGCATTTT
CDR3 protein: CASREASPRGQPQHF

J gene: TRBJ1-5
clone size: -
V gene: TRBV7-9
D gene: -
CDR3 DNA: TGTGCCAGCAGCCCCGCCGGGGACACCAATCAGCCCCAGCATTTT
CDR3 protein: CASSPAGDTNQPQHF

J gene: TRBJ2-1
clone size: once
V gene: TRBV27
D gene: -
CDR3 DNA: TGTGCCAGCAGTTCTACCGGGAAAAGCGCCCAACATGAGCAGTTCTTC
CDR3 protein: CASSSTGKSAQHEQFF

J gene: TRBJ1-5
clone size: few
V gene: TRBV20-1
D gene: -
CDR3 DNA: TGCAGTGCTTCTGGGGGGGTGGATAGCAATCAGCCCCAGCATTTT
CDR3 protein: CSASGGVDSNQPQHF